This T cell receptor beta chain was captured in a study of blood T cell repertoires in COVID-19. Overall study: From the United States, Italy and Spain came samples of acute and convalescent COVID-19.

CDR1 is SNHLY, CDR2 FYNNEI, per germline. This CDR3 is built from 13 residues. The germline V and J ends were trimmed by 8 bases and 5 bases, with 15 bases remaining between them. Repertoires were generated with immunoSEQ multiplex PCR, while TCRdb's copy carries only in-frame clones and drops some. The table includes over 400,000 clones, approximately 83% detected once. This clone was detected only a few times. The chain has TRBV2 and TRBJ1-1; a weak D match, TRBD1 (6 bases). This receptor was identified in a human donor in a cohort sampled during active COVID-19. Sequencing was performed on peripheral blood. Here the CDR3 DNA reads TGTGCCAGCGGGCAAGGGGGTTGGACTGAAGCTTTCTTT. This sequence encodes CASGQGGWTEAFF.